These 26 T cell receptor beta chains share one sample of origin, sequenced in a study of CD8 T cells in ankylosing spondylitis. TCRdb recomputed calls from the 5' RACE reads with MiXCR, one row per CDR3 protein. The table lists 8,400 or so distinct CDR3 sequences, 3.5% to 4.5% of them singletons, with around 9.3% in the top ten. Sequenced material: blood, either unsorted or a sorted T cell fraction (not recorded which). These receptors all come from a female donor with ankylosing spondylitis or in good health (not recorded which).

In its sample, this clonotype is medium-sized. The chain has TRBV9 and TRBJ1-3, with 7 bases that match TRBD1. Germline V gene lookup returns CDR1 SGDLS and CDR2 YYNGEE. The CDR3 spans 14 residues. The V and J ends lost 2 bases and 6 bases, in that order; junction bases with no gene match: 5. CDR3 in amino acids: CASSVAGGSNTIYF. The CDR3 nucleotides are TGTGCCAGCAGCGTCGCAGGGGGTTCAAACACCATATATTTT.

This clonotype ranks as medium-sized (0.01 to 0.1%). The chain employs TRBV27 and TRBJ1-1, with TRBD1 as a possible D gene (5 bases). Germline V gene lookup returns CDR1 MNHEY and CDR2 SMNVEV (reference sequence). This CDR3 has 12 amino acids. V shed 11 bases and J shed 1 base, with 11 bases lying between them. This chain's CDR3 is CAPRGENTEAFF. As DNA, the CDR3 is TGTGCCCCGCGGGGGGAGAACACTGAAGCTTTCTTT.

This clonotype counts as medium-sized (0.01 to 0.1%). The chain joins TRBV9 to TRBJ2-7; 8 positions match TRBD1. This CDR3 spans 14 amino acids. V dropped 4 bases and J dropped 2; count of bases not matched to a gene: 5. Looked up from germline, CDR1 is SGDLS and CDR2 is YYNGEE. In nucleotides, the CDR3 is TGTGCCAGCAGCCTGGGGGGACAGGCCTACGAGCAGTACTTC. This translates into CASSLGGQAYEQYF.

The chain employs TRBV9 and TRBJ1-1; 7 positions agree with TRBD1. This CDR3 region has 14 residues. Germline V gene lookup returns CDR1 SGDLS and CDR2 YYNGEE. V gave up 3 bases and J gave up 5 bases; unmatched junction bases: 7. For the CDR3, the DNA is TGTGCCAGCAGCGCTCGGACAGGCGGAACTGAAGCTTTCTTT. Amino acids: CASSARTGGTEAFF.

This clonotype is labeled as medium-sized. This sequence joins TRBV9 and TRBJ1-5; 9 nucleotides agree with TRBD1. In germline, CDR1 is SGDLS, CDR2 YYNGEE. V trimming: 2 bases; J trimming: 4 bases; junction bases outside the gene matches: 1. The CDR3 length is 14 residues. This CDR3 reads CASSVGQGNQPQHF. The CDR3 nucleotides are TGTGCCAGCAGCGTTGGACAGGGGAATCAGCCCCAGCATTTT.

This clonotype was observed many times. The rearrangement joins TRBV9 to TRBJ1-1; D gene uncertain. The CDR3 contains 13 residues. V lost 4 bases to trimming and J lost 2 bases, with 9 bases between them. Germline assignment: CDR1 SGDLS and CDR2 YYNGEE. CDR3 nucleotide sequence: TGTGCCAGCAGCCTTAGGAGTAACACTGAAGCTTTCTTT. It translates to CASSLRSNTEAFF.

This clonotype appeared many times. The chain joins TRBV9 to TRBJ2-1, with D uncertain. The CDR3 is made up of 14 amino acids. V was shortened by 3 bases and J by 4 bases, with 11 bases between the two germline ends. Germline V gene data show CDR1 as SGDLS and CDR2 as YYNGEE. CDR3 region: CASSGEWRYNEQFF. CDR3 DNA: TGTGCCAGCAGCGGAGAGTGGCGGTACAATGAGCAGTTCTTC.

Many counts were recorded for this clonotype. Germline is not matched at one junction end, which may reflect a read error. The chain carries TRBV9 and TRBJ1-1; no reliable D call. The CDR3 extends over 13 amino acids. CDR1 and CDR2 from the germline V gene are SGDLS and YYNGEE. The CDR3 sequence is CASSPPIGTEAFF. DNA of the CDR3: TGTGCCAGCAGCCCCCCCATAGGAACTGAGGCTTTCTTT.

Within the sample, this clonotype is medium-sized. This rearrangement joins TRBV9 to TRBJ2-7, with D possibly TRBD1 on 5 matching bases. Trimming left V 0 bases short and J 2 bases short, with 9 bases between. This CDR3 has 14 amino acids. CDR1 SGDLS and CDR2 YYNGEE come from the germline V gene. The CDR3 is CASSVATGTYEQYF. The CDR3 DNA reads as TGTGCCAGCAGCGTAGCTACAGGCACCTACGAGCAGTACTTC.

In its sample, this clonotype was seen many times. The chain employs TRBV9 and TRBJ2-1, with 9 bases identical to TRBD1. There are 16 residues in the CDR3. Germline values: CDR1 SGDLS, CDR2 YYNGEE. V lost 2 bases to trimming and J lost 2 bases; unmatched junction nucleotides: 5. The CDR3 spells CASSVLDRGTYNEQFF. The CDR3 nucleotides are TGTGCCAGCAGCGTCCTGGACAGGGGCACCTACAATGAGCAGTTCTTC.

This clonotype was recorded a few times. As DNA, the CDR3 is TGTGCCAGCAGCATATCCTCGGGACAGGGCTCCTACGAGCAGTACTTC. This encodes CASSISSGQGSYEQYF. The V gene is TRBV9, the J gene TRBJ2-7; 9 nucleotides line up with TRBD1. Per germline, CDR1 SGDLS and CDR2 YYNGEE. V trimming: 4 bases; J trimming: 0 bases; junction bases outside the gene matches: 8. The CDR3 has 16 residues. The full variable domain, completed using reference TRBV9 and TRBJ2-7, is DSGVTQTPKHLITATGQRVTLRCSPRSGDLSVYWYQQSLDQGLQFLIQYYNGEERAKGNILERFSAQQFPDLHSELNLSSLELGDSALYFCASSISSGQGSYEQYFGPGTRLTVT.

This clonotype has at least ten counts. Compared with germline, one end of the junction differs, possibly owing to a read error. This chain uses TRBV9 with TRBJ1-2; 7 positions match TRBD1. Germline CDR1 and CDR2: SGDLS and YYNGEE. The length of the CDR3 is 15 residues. The CDR3 spells CASSPGGDSYVHGSF. In DNA, the CDR3 is TGTGCCAGCAGCCCCGGAGGGGACAGCTATGTCCACGGGTCCTTC.

This clonotype was counted ten times or more. The chain couples TRBV9 to TRBJ1-1, with D uncertain. V lost 0 bases and J 1 base, leaving 7 bases between the germline ends. The CDR3 is 14 amino acids. Germline assignment: CDR1 SGDLS and CDR2 YYNGEE. CDR3: CASSVVAGNTEAFF. Written as DNA, the CDR3 is TGTGCCAGCAGCGTAGTGGCAGGGAACACTGAAGCTTTCTTT.

This clonotype came up many times. The chain recombines TRBV9 with TRBJ2-7; D perhaps matches TRBD2 (6 bases). This CDR3 region has 13 residues. V lost 0 bases and J 3 bases, leaving 7 bases between the germline ends. The germline gives CDR1 SGDLS, CDR2 YYNGEE. CDR3 DNA: TGTGCCAGCAGCGTAGACGGGGGCTACGAGCAGTACTTC. Residues: CASSVDGGYEQYF.

By proportion, this clonotype is medium-sized. CDR3 nucleotide sequence: TGTGCCAGCAGCGCCAGGGCAACTAATGAAAAACTGTTTTTT. This translates into CASSARATNEKLFF. The V and J genes are TRBV9 and TRBJ1-4, with D possibly TRBD1 on 5 matching bases. V lost 3 bases and J lost 0, with 6 bases in between. This CDR3 has 14 residues. Germline CDR1 is SGDLS and CDR2 is YYNGEE.

Many counts were recorded for this clonotype. The rearrangement joins TRBV9 to TRBJ1-5, with 9 bases fitting TRBD1. Germline V gives CDR1 SGDLS, CDR2 YYNGEE. With 4 bases clipped from V and 7 bases from J, the junction kept 9 bases outside the gene matches. The length of the CDR3 is 15 residues. The CDR3 nucleotides are TGTGCCAGCAGCTACGGGACAGGGTTGTTGCAGCCCCAGCATTTT. Encoded protein: CASSYGTGLLQPQHF.

This clonotype was seen only a few times. The chain combines TRBV21-1 with TRBJ1-1; the table's D gene call, TRBD1, was not cross checked with the DNA. TRBV21-1 is a documented pseudogene. The CDR3 is 13 amino acids. CDR3 in DNA: TGTGCCAGCAGGGACAGGGAGAACACTGAAGCTTTCTTT. The encoded protein is CASRDRENTEAFF.

By proportion, this clonotype is medium-sized. The V call is TRBV9, the J call TRBJ1-4, with D maybe TRBD1 (6 bases). Germline assignment: CDR1 SGDLS and CDR2 YYNGEE. The CDR3 consists of 16 residues. V gave up 3 bases and J gave up 5 bases, with 17 bases separating them. The CDR3 protein is CASSAESGVVNEKLFF. The CDR3, as DNA: TGTGCCAGCAGCGCCGAATCAGGGGTGGTGAATGAAAAACTGTTTTTT.

This clonotype was counted at least ten times. The chain uses TRBV9 and TRBJ2-7; TRBD1 matches at 8 bases. Germline V lookup: CDR1 SGDLS, CDR2 YYNGEE. The CDR3 runs to 14 residues. The V and J ends lost 3 bases and 2 bases, in that order; junction bases with no gene match: 4. CDR3 region: CASSGGQVAYEQYF. The CDR3 DNA sequence: TGTGCCAGCAGCGGGGGACAGGTCGCCTACGAGCAGTACTTC.

This clonotype has at least ten counts. V usage is TRBV9 and J usage is TRBJ2-5; D remains unclear. With 0 bases removed from V and 5 bases from J, the gap between germline ends came to 14 bases. Germline CDR1 SGDLS, CDR2 YYNGEE. The CDR3 consists of 15 residues. The CDR3 reads CASSVEWPMEETQYF. For the CDR3, the DNA is TGTGCCAGCAGCGTAGAATGGCCCATGGAGGAGACCCAGTACTTC. The variable domain in full, completed from reference TRBV9 and TRBJ2-5, reads DSGVTQTPKHLITATGQRVTLRCSPRSGDLSVYWYQQSLDQGLQFLIQYYNGEERAKGNILERFSAQQFPDLHSELNLSSLELGDSALYFCASSVEWPMEETQYFGPGTRLLVL.

By its share, this clonotype is medium-sized. The chain couples TRBV9 to TRBJ1-1; possible D gene TRBD1, 6 bases. Germline V CDR1 and CDR2: SGDLS, YYNGEE. The CDR3 sequence is 16 residues long. V was trimmed by 1 base and J by 1 base, leaving 14 bases between them. The CDR3 nucleotides read TGTGCCAGCAGCGTATCCTCGACAGGCCGGAACACTGAAGCTTTCTTT. Residues: CASSVSSTGRNTEAFF.

This clonotype was recorded many times. The chain employs TRBV9 and TRBJ2-3; D possibly uses TRBD1 or TRBD2 (5 bases each). The CDR3 consists of 14 residues. The germline V gene encodes CDR1 SGDLS and CDR2 YYNGEE. V lost 5 bases, J lost 2 bases, and 12 bases lay in between. The DNA for the CDR3 is TGTGCCAGCAGTTATAGAGGGACCACAGATACGCAGTATTTT. It codes for CASSYRGTTDTQYF.

V and J are TRBV20-1 and TRBJ2-1, with 8 bases lining up with TRBD2. V lost 2 bases, J lost 5 bases, and 8 bases stayed unmatched. The CDR3 sequence is 15 residues long. Germline values: CDR1 DFQATT, CDR2 SNEGSKA (reference sequence). The CDR3 reads CSARSNGGDNNEQFF. Here the CDR3 DNA reads TGCAGTGCTAGAAGTAACGGGGGGGATAACAATGAGCAGTTCTTC.

By frequency in the sample, this clonotype is large. This sequence joins TRBV9 and TRBJ2-2; no definite D call. Trimming cost V 0 bases and J 7 bases, with 7 bases left between them. The CDR3 runs 13 residues. Per the germline V gene, CDR1 is SGDLS and CDR2 is YYNGEE. CDR3 sequence: CASSVGGNGELFF. The CDR3 DNA follows: TGTGCCAGCAGCGTAGGAGGTAACGGGGAGCTGTTTTTT.

This clonotype was seen many times. V and J are TRBV9 and TRBJ2-5; TRBD2 matches 8 bases. The CDR3 covers 15 residues. J gave up 1 base and V 0 bases, and 2 bases lay outside the gene matches. Per germline, CDR1 SGDLS and CDR2 YYNGEE. CDR3 protein: CASSVEGTSQETQYF. The DNA of the CDR3 is TGTGCCAGCAGCGTAGAGGGGACTAGCCAAGAGACCCAGTACTTC.

By its share, this clonotype is medium-sized (0.01 to 0.1%). This rearrangement joins TRBV9 to TRBJ2-7, with D unclear. CDR3 length: 12 residues. Germline CDR1 reads SGDLS; CDR2 reads YYNGEE. Between the trimmed V and J ends, which lost 0 bases and 6 bases, there was a span of 7 bases. The chain's CDR3 is CASSVGSSEQYF. As DNA, the CDR3 is TGTGCCAGCAGCGTAGGGTCATCCGAGCAGTACTTC.